A single sample is the source of the 15 T cell receptor beta chains below, sequenced in a study of blood T cells in healthy people across ages. It was with a sample-barcoded 5' primer and a J-beta primer mix that a second PCR of about 6 to 12 cycles was run. MiXCR was run by TCRdb on the 5' RACE reads, yielding one entry per CDR3 protein. The sample lists roughly 800,000 distinct CDR3 sequences; 58% were seen once. Sample: blood. These receptors came from a man under 40 in good health.

The table lists this clonotype with a count of one. The chain couples TRBV20-1 to TRBJ1-5; D might be TRBD1 (6 bases). Germline CDR1 reads DFQATT; CDR2 reads SNEGSKA (reference sequence). This CDR3 has 13 residues. Trimming pared 3 bases from V and 3 bases from J, leaving 9 bases between. Here the CDR3 DNA reads TGCAGTGCTAGGGGGGACAACAATCAGCCCCAGCATTTT. Its translation: CSARGDNNQPQHF.

The chain couples TRBV5-1 to TRBJ2-3; D perhaps matches TRBD2 (6 bases). This CDR3 is built from 16 residues. Trimming removed 4 bases at V and 1 base at J, with 16 bases between. Germline loops: CDR1 SGHRS, CDR2 YFSETQ. The CDR3 sequence: CASSLLLASGTDTQYF. CDR3 DNA sequence: TGCGCCAGCAGCCTTCTTTTGGCTAGCGGCACAGATACGCAGTATTTT.

This sequence joins TRBV7-2 and TRBJ2-1; possibly TRBD2 for D (7 bases). CDR1 is SGHTA, CDR2 FQGNSA, per germline. The CDR3 runs to 15 residues. V was shortened by 5 bases and J by 7 bases, with 18 bases between the two germline ends. CDR3 nucleotide sequence: TGTGCCAGCAGCATGAGGGGGGGGGCTTGGAATGAGCAGTTCTTC. It is translated as CASSMRGGAWNEQFF.

This chain uses TRBV20-1 with TRBJ2-7, with 7 bases lining up with TRBD1. V shed 6 bases, J shed 2 bases, and the junction held 7 bases outside the gene matches. CDR1 is DFQATT, CDR2 SNEGSKA, per germline (reference sequence). This CDR3 is 13 amino acids long. CDR3 in amino acids: CSAIDRATYEQYF. The DNA for the CDR3 is TGCAGTGCCATCGACAGGGCGACCTACGAGCAGTACTTC.

This clonotype occurred a few times. The gene calls are TRBV24-1 and TRBJ1-5; D is ambiguous. The V gene lost 4 bases and the J gene lost 0 bases, with 15 bases spanning the gap. This CDR3 comprises 17 residues. Germline CDR1 is KGHDR and CDR2 is SFDVKD. In nucleotides, the CDR3 is TGTGCCACCAGTGACCTCCACAGATTCTATAGCAATCAGCCCCAGCATTTT. It codes for CATSDLHRFYSNQPQHF.

The chain joins TRBV7-2 to TRBJ2-1, with TRBD2 matching 11 bases. Germline CDR1 and CDR2: SGHTA and FQGNSA. J was trimmed by 6 bases and V by 3 bases; bases with no gene match: 7. The CDR3 has 16 residues. CDR3 region: CASSFFRLAGGNEQFF. DNA of the CDR3: TGTGCCAGCAGCTTCTTCCGGCTAGCGGGAGGCAATGAGCAGTTCTTC.

This clonotype occurred once. The gene calls are TRBV9 and TRBJ2-3; maybe TRBD2 (7 bases). The V end was cut by 4 bases, the J end by 2 bases, with 17 bases between. Germline V CDR1 and CDR2: SGDLS, YYNGEE. This CDR3 is 16 amino acids long. The chain's CDR3 is CASSPGAGAATDTQYF. CDR3 DNA: TGTGCCAGCAGCCCAGGGGCGGGAGCTGCCACAGATACGCAGTATTTT.

The rearrangement links TRBV4-2 to TRBJ1-6; TRBD1 matches 10 bases. This CDR3 comprises 14 residues. Germline loops: CDR1 LGHNA, CDR2 YNFKEQ. J lost 10 bases, V lost 6 bases, and 6 bases had no gene match. DNA for the CDR3: TGTGCCAGCAGACCCGGGACAGGGGTATCACCCCTCCACTTT. This codes for CASRPGTGVSPLHF.

The V gene is TRBV2, the J gene TRBJ1-5, with 7 bases aligning to TRBD1. The CDR3 has 14 residues. Trimming removed 9 bases from V and 4 bases from J; junction bases left unmatched: 9. The germline V gene encodes CDR1 SNHLY and CDR2 FYNNEI. CDR3 sequence reads: CASQGGEINQPQHF. In nucleotides, the CDR3 is TGTGCCAGTCAAGGGGGCGAGATTAATCAGCCCCAGCATTTT.

This clonotype was picked up a small number of times. CDR3 protein: CSVGWAEGYNEQFF. CDR3 DNA sequence: TGCAGCGTTGGGTGGGCAGAAGGCTACAATGAGCAGTTCTTC. This chain links TRBV29-1 with TRBJ2-1; unclear D gene. Trimming took 4 bases from V and 3 from J, leaving 13 bases between them. The germline V gene encodes CDR1 SQVTM and CDR2 ANQGSEA. The CDR3 consists of 14 residues.

This chain joins TRBV11-1 and TRBJ2-1; TRBD2 might be the D (5 bases). Trimming removed 1 base at V and 4 bases at J, with 17 bases between. Germline CDR1 is SGHAT and CDR2 is FQDESV (reference sequence). The CDR3 is 17 amino acids. CDR3 coding DNA: TGTGCCAGCAGCTTAGTGCGTCTAGCTGGGCTATACAATGAGCAGTTCTTC. Encoded protein: CASSLVRLAGLYNEQFF.

The CDR3 spells CSARPLESYEQYF. The CDR3 nucleotides read TGCAGTGCTAGACCACTAGAGTCCTACGAGCAGTACTTC. The chain couples TRBV20-1 to TRBJ2-7; weak D call: TRBD2 (5 bases). CDR3 length: 13 amino acids. CDR1 and CDR2 (germline): DFQATT, SNEGSKA (reference sequence). Trimming stripped 2 bases from V and 1 base from J, with 9 bases between.

The chain employs TRBV27 and TRBJ2-1; 11 bases align to TRBD2. This CDR3 is 15 amino acids long. Trimming removed 7 bases from V and 7 bases from J; junction bases left unmatched: 9. The germline gives CDR1 MNHEY, CDR2 SMNVEV (reference sequence). The CDR3 reads CASTLAGGPSNEQFF. The CDR3 DNA reads TGTGCCAGCACCTTAGCGGGAGGGCCGTCGAATGAGCAGTTCTTC.

The CDR3 reads CAIRGQGGSYEQYF. The CDR3 nucleotides read TGTGCCATCAGGGGACAGGGGGGATCCTACGAGCAGTACTTC. The chain carries TRBV10-3 and TRBJ2-7, with 11 bases that match TRBD1. The CDR3 is 14 amino acids. V lost 6 bases, J lost 1 base, and 2 bases stayed unmatched. Germline V gene data show CDR1 as ENHRY and CDR2 as SYGVKD.

The chain carries TRBV6-6 and TRBJ1-4; weak D call: TRBD1 (5 bases). The CDR3 runs to 14 residues. V gave up 6 bases and J gave up 2 bases, with 10 bases separating them. From germline, CDR1 is MNHNY and CDR2 SVGAGI (reference sequence). This CDR3 is CASSRGYTNEKLFF. CDR3 coding DNA: TGTGCCAGCAGCCGGGGGTACACTAATGAAAAACTGTTTTTT.